A single sample is the source of the 17 T cell receptor beta chains below, sequenced in a study of shared clonotypes between healthy human individuals. Sequenced by immunoSEQ multiplex PCR; TCRdb stores in-frame clones only, minus some. The repertoire holds 470,000 or so clones, around 73% seen once, with around 11% in the top ten. The source material was PBMCs. The receptors derive from a woman aged 40 to 55 in good health. Some clones in this sample may be carry-over from other donors' samples.

The V gene is TRBV7-9, the J gene TRBJ2-5, with a weak D call TRBD1 (6 bases). CDR3 length: 16 amino acids. V lost 3 bases, J lost 1 base, and 15 bases lay in between. Germline loops: CDR1 SEHNR, CDR2 FQNEAQ (reference sequence). The CDR3 nucleotides read TGTGCCAGCAGCTTCCCGACAGGCTATACCCAAGAGACCCAGTACTTC. This sequence encodes CASSFPTGYTQETQYF.

J is TRBJ2-7 and V is TRBV18; no definite D call. This CDR3 region has 13 residues. The germline V gene encodes CDR1 KGHSH and CDR2 LQKENI. V was pared by 2 bases and J by 7 bases, with 12 bases between. DNA of the CDR3: TGTGCCAGCTCACCAGCAACGGGTCGGGAGCAGTACTTC. As protein: CASSPATGREQYF.

The rearrangement uses TRBV18 and TRBJ2-1; D gene unclear. The CDR3 is 16 amino acids. Looked up from germline, CDR1 is KGHSH and CDR2 is LQKENI. The V and J ends lost 1 base and 5 bases respectively, with 15 bases between them. CDR3 amino acids: CASSPLLSGINNEQFF. The CDR3 bases are TGTGCCAGCTCACCACTCTTGTCGGGTATCAACAATGAGCAGTTCTTC.

This chain's CDR3 is CASRRSGGSYEQYF. The CDR3 region has the DNA TGTGCCAGCAGAAGGAGCGGGGGTTCCTACGAGCAGTACTTC. The chain employs TRBV5-4 and TRBJ2-7; 8 positions agree with TRBD2. V was pared by 5 bases and J by 1 base, with 5 bases of the junction left unmatched. The CDR3 is 14 amino acids. CDR1 is SGHNT, CDR2 YYREEE, per germline (reference sequence). Together with reference TRBV5-4 and TRBJ2-7, the CDR3 gives the full variable domain: ETGVTQSPTHLIKTRGQQVTLRCSSQSGHNTVSWYQQALGQGPQFIFQYYREEENGRGNFPPRFSGLQFPNYSSELNVNALELDDSALYLCASRRSGGSYEQYFGPGTRLTVT.

The chain employs TRBV9 and TRBJ2-1, with D possibly matching TRBD2 (7 bases). The CDR3 totals 15 residues. Germline assignment: CDR1 SGDLS and CDR2 YYNGEE. V shed 4 bases and J shed 3 bases, with 14 bases lying between them. CDR3 in amino acids: CASSPEGGYYNEQFF. Written as DNA, the CDR3 is TGTGCCAGCAGCCCAGAGGGGGGGTACTACAATGAGCAGTTCTTC.

This CDR3 reads CASSLAGLDSYYGYTF. Here the CDR3 DNA reads TGTGCCAGCAGCTTGGCCGGATTGGACAGCTACTATGGCTACACCTTC. The chain carries TRBV5-6 and TRBJ1-2, with a tentative D call TRBD1 (6 bases). Germline loops: CDR1 SGHDT, CDR2 YYEEEE. The CDR3 sequence is 16 residues long. The V end lost 0 bases, the J end lost 3 bases, and 15 bases lay between the germline ends. The entire variable domain, with the rest obtained from reference TRBV5-6 and TRBJ1-2, is as follows: DAGVTQSPTHLIKTRGQQVTLRCSPKSGHDTVSWYQQALGQGPQFIFQYYEEEERQRGNFPDRFSGHQFPNYSSELNVNALLLGDSALYLCASSLAGLDSYYGYTFGSGTRLTVV.

The rearrangement links TRBV2 to TRBJ1-1; 8 bases are shared with TRBD1. The CDR3 loop spans 13 amino acids. The germline CDR1 and CDR2 sequences are SNHLY and FYNNEI. V shed 6 bases, J shed 6 bases, and the junction held 6 bases outside the gene matches. CDR3 bases: TGTGCCAGCAGCAGGACAGGGCTTGCTGAAGCTTTCTTT. Amino acid sequence: CASSRTGLAEAFF. Drawing the rest from reference TRBV2 and TRBJ1-1, the complete variable domain is EPEVTQTPSHQVTQMGQEVILRCVPISNHLYFYWYRQILGQKVEFLVSFYNNEISEKSEIFDDQFSVERPDGSNFTLKIRSTKLEDSAMYFCASSRTGLAEAFFGQGTRLTVV.

A remark on this clone: A far bigger clonotype differs at one base, so this is likely a read error. V usage is TRBV30 and J usage is TRBJ2-1; the D is unclear. Germline CDR1 and CDR2: GTSNPN and SVGIG (reference sequence). This CDR3 region has 12 residues. The germline V and J ends were trimmed by 1 base and 9 bases, with 10 bases remaining between them. The chain's CDR3 is CAWSDTGPEQFF. DNA of the CDR3: TGTGCCTGGAGTGACACGGGCCCTGAGCAGTTCTTC.

The gene calls are TRBV9 and TRBJ1-3, with D possibly being TRBD1 (5 bases). This CDR3 spans 16 amino acids. Looked up from germline, CDR1 is SGDLS and CDR2 is YYNGEE. The V gene lost 3 bases and the J gene lost 3 bases, with 16 bases spanning the gap. The DNA for the CDR3 is TGTGCCAGCAGCGCCAACCAGGGAGGGCATGGAAACACCATATATTTT. Translated: CASSANQGGHGNTIYF.

This chain connects TRBV7-2 to TRBJ2-7; D remains unclear. V was shortened by 2 bases and J by 3 bases, with 8 bases between the two germline ends. The CDR3 has 13 residues. CDR1 is SGHTA and CDR2 is FQGNSA in the germline V gene. CDR3 sequence: CASSLSWGYEQYF. The CDR3 nucleotides read TGTGCCAGCAGCTTAAGCTGGGGCTACGAGCAGTACTTC.

This clone has more than one count but fewer than ten. CDR3 sequence reads: CASSQGSAEKLFF. In DNA form, the CDR3 reads TGTGCCAGCAGCCAAGGGTCAGCTGAAAAACTGTTTTTT. V usage is TRBV4-2 and J usage is TRBJ1-4; the D is unclear. V was pared by 1 base and J by 7 bases, with 7 bases between. CDR3 length equals 13 residues. The germline CDR1 and CDR2 sequences are LGHNA and YNFKEQ.

This clone is a singleton in its sample. The J gene is TRBJ2-1, the V gene TRBV28; 10 bases fit TRBD2. The CDR3 covers 17 residues. Germline loops: CDR1 MDHEN, CDR2 SYDVKM. The ends lost 5 bases at V and 6 bases at J; junction bases unmatched: 13. The DNA of the CDR3 is TGTGCCAGCAGTCACGGACTAGCGGAGCCCGTTATCAATGAGCAGTTCTTC. It yields the protein CASSHGLAEPVINEQFF.

This chain connects TRBV19 to TRBJ1-5; tentatively, D is TRBD1 (6 bases). The CDR3 consists of 15 residues. The V end was cut by 7 bases, the J end by 3 bases, with 16 bases between. The V gene's germline CDR1 is LNHDA and CDR2 SQIVND (reference sequence). CDR3 nucleotides: TGTGCCAGTACTATCCAGGACAGCTACAATCAGCCCCAGCATTTT. Its protein product is CASTIQDSYNQPQHF.

The rearrangement joins TRBV7-8 to TRBJ2-1; the match to TRBD2 covers 9 bases. The trim removed 4 bases at V and 3 bases at J, leaving 4 bases unmatched. The CDR3 sequence is 15 residues long. Germline values: CDR1 SGHVS, CDR2 FQNEAQ. The CDR3 is CASSSRLAVYNEQFF. The CDR3 nucleotides are TGTGCCAGCAGCTCTCGACTAGCGGTCTACAATGAGCAGTTCTTC.

The V and J genes are TRBV19 and TRBJ1-2; a possible D gene is TRBD1 (6 bases). The CDR3 spans 12 residues. Germline V gene lookup returns CDR1 LNHDA and CDR2 SQIVND (reference sequence). V lost 6 bases and J 7 bases, leaving 12 bases between the germline ends. CDR3 in DNA: TGTGCCAGTAGCGAGGGGGGACGTGGCTACACCTTC. This encodes CASSEGGRGYTF. Full variable domain (missing parts from reference TRBV19 and TRBJ1-2): DGGITQSPKYLFRKEGQNVTLSCEQNLNHDAMYWYRQDPGQGLRLIYYSQIVNDFQKGDIAEGYSVSREKKESFPLTVTSAQKNPTAFYLCASSEGGRGYTFGSGTRLTVV.

About this clone itself: Other DNA sequences in the sample encode the same CDR3. CDR3 region: CASRITETQYF. CDR3 DNA: TGCGCCAGCAGGATCACGGAGACCCAGTACTTC. The chain is built from TRBV5-1 and TRBJ2-5, with no clear D. The germline V gene has CDR1 SGHRS and CDR2 YFSETQ. The CDR3 is made up of 11 amino acids. V shed 5 bases and J shed 5 bases, with 7 bases lying between them.

The chain couples TRBV7-6 to TRBJ2-7; TRBD2 matches at 8 bases. V lost 2 bases to trimming and J lost 6 bases; unmatched junction nucleotides: 9. This CDR3 has 15 amino acids. Germline lookup yields CDR1 SGHVS and CDR2 FNYEAQ. The DNA of the CDR3 is TGTGCCAGCAGCTTATTCAGCGGGAGTAGGGGCGAGCAGTACTTC. Its protein product is CASSLFSGSRGEQYF.